This T cell receptor (beta chain) was identified in a study of cytomegalovirus exposure and HLA in healthy donors. With 60 Vbeta and 13 Jbeta primers, the PCR was carried out. Measured with immunoSEQ multiplex PCR; TCRdb has only the in-frame clones, and not every one. The sample shows tens of thousands of clones, and approximately 15% sits with its ten largest clones. Whole-study findings and limits: Several top significant clusters appeared, in a later analysis, to be linked to common viral pathogens. Accounts indicate the classifier identified cytomegalovirus status with strong specificity and sensitivity.

On this clone itself: Its antigen is unidentified.

The CDR3 has 13 residues. Germline lookup yields CDR1 GTSNPN and CDR2 SVGIG (reference sequence). V lost 2 bases, J lost 2 bases, and 8 bases lay in between. The V gene is TRBV30, the J gene TRBJ2-3, with D possibly matching TRBD1 (6 bases). The sample was PBMCs. This clonotype was obtained from a man aged 50-60 years in good health and CMV-seropositive. The CDR3 protein is CAWSHRVTDTQYF. The CDR3 coding sequence is TGTGCCTGGAGTCACAGGGTCACAGATACGCAGTATTTT.